Listed here are 32 T cell receptor beta chains from one sample, sequenced in a study of blood T cell repertoires in COVID-19. The repertoire was sequenced with immunoSEQ multiplex PCR; TCRdb's copy has only in-frame clones and lacks some. Of 150,000 to 200,000 clones in the sample, about four fifths were seen once. The sample was peripheral blood. The receptors stem from a woman of 80 years or more with acute or convalescent COVID-19.

V gene TRBV2 combines with J gene TRBJ1-1; 7 bases are a match to TRBD1. Germline-derived CDR1 and CDR2 are SNHLY and FYNNEI. V gave up 6 bases and J gave up 4 bases; unmatched junction bases: 11. This CDR3 is built from 15 residues. CDR3 amino acids: CASRQTGMGGTEAFF. The CDR3 DNA follows: TGTGCCAGCAGACAGACAGGGATGGGAGGCACTGAAGCTTTCTTT.

The rearrangement links TRBV7-9 to TRBJ2-1, with 8 bases fitting TRBD1. CDR1 is SEHNR and CDR2 is FQNEAQ in the germline V gene (reference sequence). V was clipped by 2 bases and J by 4 bases; unmatched bases: 10. The CDR3 is 17 amino acids. CDR3 sequence (DNA): TGTGCCAGCAGCTTAACGGGAAGACAGGGGTTTTACAATGAGCAGTTCTTC. Translation gives CASSLTGRQGFYNEQFF.

This chain uses TRBV12-3 or TRBV12-4 with TRBJ1-5; D not certain. The CDR3 contains 13 residues. Trimming pared 7 bases from V and 6 bases from J, leaving 13 bases between. Written as DNA, the CDR3 is TGTGCCAGCACCCCAGGTTTTGGTCAGCCCCAGCATTTT. This encodes CASTPGFGQPQHF.

Of note for this clone: At one end, the junction sequence differs from germline, possibly due to a read error. This chain links TRBV5-1 with TRBJ1-2, with D possibly being TRBD1 (6 bases). In germline, CDR1 is SGHRS, CDR2 YFSETQ. The CDR3 runs to 14 residues. This chain's CDR3 is CASNLTSDSYGYTF. CDR3 DNA sequence: TGCGCCAGCAACTTGACTTCGGACAGCTATGGCTACACCTTC.

As concerns this clone: A much larger clone sits a single nucleotide away, making a read error possible. This sequence joins TRBV28 and TRBJ1-4, with 7 bases fitting TRBD1. CDR3 length: 12 residues. Germline V gives CDR1 MDHEN, CDR2 SYDVKM. V lost 6 bases to trimming and J lost 8 bases; unmatched junction nucleotides: 3. CDR3 sequence: CASRLQGEKLFF. The CDR3 DNA is TGTGCCAGCAGACTACAGGGGGAAAAACTGTTTTTT.

The chain uses TRBV23-1 and TRBJ2-1; possible D gene TRBD2, 6 bases. TRBV23-1 has ORF status, its function being uncertain. The CDR3 totals 16 residues. Trimming shortened V by 0 bases and J by 11 bases, and 20 bases separated the two germline ends. This CDR3 is CASSQSVQLRGGKQFF. Here the CDR3 DNA reads TGCGCCAGCAGTCAATCGGTACAGTTAAGGGGAGGTAAGCAGTTCTTC.

V usage is TRBV5-1 and J usage is TRBJ1-2, with 11 nucleotides matching TRBD1. The V gene's germline CDR1 is SGHRS and CDR2 YFSETQ. CDR3 size: 15 residues. V shed 4 bases, J shed 5 bases, and the junction held 7 bases outside the gene matches. CDR3 amino acids: CASSPGQGAGYGYTF. In DNA form, the CDR3 reads TGCGCCAGCAGCCCTGGACAGGGGGCAGGTTATGGCTACACCTTC.

The chain combines TRBV3-1 (or the pseudogene TRBV3-2) with TRBJ1-4, with 7 bases aligning to TRBD1. The CDR3 covers 15 residues. Germline CDR1 and CDR2: LGHDT and YNNKEL (reference sequence). Losses at the gene ends were 4 bases for V and 0 bases for J; bases not matched to a gene: 2. This CDR3 is CASSLGTATNEKLFF. In nucleotides, the CDR3 is TGTGCCAGCAGCCTCGGGACAGCAACTAATGAAAAACTGTTTTTT.

The chain links TRBV5-1 to TRBJ1-1, with 10 bases aligning to TRBD1. The CDR3 runs 15 residues. Germline CDR1 is SGHRS and CDR2 is YFSETQ. The ends lost 3 bases at V and 3 bases at J; junction bases unmatched: 5. Here the CDR3 DNA reads TGCGCCAGCAGCTGGGGGACAGGGGAGGACACTGAAGCTTTCTTT. Translating it yields CASSWGTGEDTEAFF.

The chain employs TRBV2 and TRBJ1-5; D possibly corresponds to TRBD1 (5 bases). The V gene's germline CDR1 is SNHLY and CDR2 FYNNEI. This CDR3 region has 17 residues. V gave up 4 bases and J gave up 0 bases, with 16 bases separating them. CDR3 region: CASSGGGWSHSNQPQHF. The CDR3 bases are TGTGCCAGCAGTGGGGGGGGTTGGAGCCATAGCAATCAGCCCCAGCATTTT. The whole variable domain, remainder taken from reference TRBV2 and TRBJ1-5, is EPEVTQTPSHQVTQMGQEVILRCVPISNHLYFYWYRQILGQKVEFLVSFYNNEISEKSEIFDDQFSVERPDGSNFTLKIRSTKLEDSAMYFCASSGGGWSHSNQPQHFGDGTRLSIL.

The chain joins TRBV13 to TRBJ1-1, with TRBD1 identical over 7 bases. Germline loops: CDR1 PRHDT, CDR2 FYEKMQ (reference sequence). The trim removed 5 bases at V and 5 bases at J, leaving 14 bases unmatched. This CDR3 is 16 amino acids long. CDR3 DNA sequence: TGTGCCAGCAGCCTAAAAGGCGTACAGGGGTGGACTGAAGCTTTCTTT. It translates to CASSLKGVQGWTEAFF.

The chain employs TRBV18 and TRBJ1-4; D is possibly TRBD1 (5 bases). Germline V gene data show CDR1 as KGHSH and CDR2 as LQKENI. With 2 bases removed from V and 3 bases from J, the gap between germline ends came to 10 bases. This CDR3 contains 15 residues. In nucleotides, the CDR3 is TGTGCCAGCTCACCAAACGACAGTCCTAATGAAAAACTGTTTTTT. This translates into CASSPNDSPNEKLFF.

This sequence joins TRBV11-2 and TRBJ2-6; D not certain. CDR3 length equals 18 residues. The V gene lost 2 bases and the J gene lost 1 base, with 15 bases spanning the gap. The germline gives CDR1 SGHAT, CDR2 FQNNGV. CDR3 region: CASSLRQVRISGANVLTF. CDR3 sequence (DNA): TGTGCCAGCAGCTTAAGGCAGGTCCGTATTTCTGGGGCCAACGTCCTGACTTTC.

The CDR3 is CASCGSSGWYEQYF. Here the CDR3 DNA reads TGTGCCAGTTGCGGGTCCTCCGGCTGGTACGAGCAGTACTTC. V usage is TRBV28 and J usage is TRBJ2-7, with D possibly matching TRBD2 (5 bases). CDR3 size: 14 residues. CDR1 is MDHEN, CDR2 SYDVKM, per germline. Trimming left V 9 bases short and J 4 bases short, with 19 bases between.

This chain connects TRBV2 to TRBJ2-1; D remains unclear. V was trimmed by 7 bases and J by 9 bases, leaving 19 bases between them. Germline CDR1 is SNHLY and CDR2 is FYNNEI. The CDR3 covers 14 residues. CDR3: CASNSFPTFGEQFF. CDR3 nucleotide sequence: TGTGCCAGCAATAGCTTCCCTACATTCGGTGAGCAGTTCTTC.

This sequence joins TRBV30 and TRBJ1-4; D not resolved. CDR3 length: 12 amino acids. V shed 4 bases and J shed 7 bases, with 10 bases lying between them. Germline loops: CDR1 GTSNPN, CDR2 SVGIG (reference sequence). CDR3 protein: CAWTASGEKLFF. CDR3 bases: TGTGCCTGGACAGCTTCGGGTGAAAAACTGTTTTTT.

This clone was recorded only once. J is TRBJ1-1 and V is TRBV7-3; no firm D call. Germline V gene lookup returns CDR1 SGHTA and CDR2 FQGTGA. This CDR3 has 13 residues. The V end lost 5 bases, the J end lost 0 bases, and 7 bases lay between the germline ends. CDR3 in DNA: TGTGCCAGCAGCAGGGAGATGAACACTGAAGCTTTCTTT. The encoded protein is CASSREMNTEAFF.

V is TRBV11-2 and J is TRBJ1-1; 7 positions match TRBD1. With 4 bases clipped from V and 4 bases from J, the junction kept 6 bases outside the gene matches. The germline gives CDR1 SGHAT, CDR2 FQNNGV. The CDR3 is 14 residues long. The CDR3 spells CASSSPTGFTEAFF. In DNA form, the CDR3 reads TGTGCCAGCAGCTCTCCGACAGGGTTCACTGAAGCTTTCTTT.

This clone was seen once. The V and J genes are TRBV19 and TRBJ1-2; D possibly corresponds to TRBD1 (5 bases). The ends were cut back, 4 bases at V and 7 bases at J, with 19 bases in the middle. This CDR3 has 15 amino acids. Germline-derived CDR1 and CDR2 are LNHDA and SQIVND (reference sequence). The CDR3 sequence is CASSTPLRQGGGYTF. The DNA for the CDR3 is TGTGCCAGTAGTACCCCCCTAAGGCAGGGTGGTGGCTACACCTTC.

The chain is built from TRBV6-5 and TRBJ2-7, with 7 bases fitting TRBD1. The V gene's germline CDR1 is MNHEY and CDR2 SVGAGI. The CDR3 sequence is 14 residues long. V lost 2 bases to trimming and J lost 2 bases; unmatched junction nucleotides: 3. DNA of the CDR3: TGTGCCAGCAGTTACGGCAGGGGGACCTACGAGCAGTACTTC. Amino acids: CASSYGRGTYEQYF.

The chain couples TRBV6-5 to TRBJ1-3; D ambiguous. Germline V gene sequence: CDR1 MNHEY, CDR2 SVGAGI. This CDR3 spans 12 amino acids. The CDR3 protein is CAVGGSGNTIYF. CDR3 DNA sequence: TGTGCGGTGGGAGGTTCTGGAAACACCATATATTTT.

This clone has more than one count but fewer than ten. This chain uses TRBV19 with TRBJ1-2, with 9 bases identical to TRBD1. From germline, CDR1 is LNHDA and CDR2 SQIVND (reference sequence). CDR3 length equals 14 residues. The V segment lost 2 bases and the J segment 6 bases; nucleotides outside the gene matches: 4. The CDR3 bases are TGTGCCAGTAGTATAAACAGGGGGCTGGATGGCTACACCTTC. Translation: CASSINRGLDGYTF.

The gene calls are TRBV11-2 and TRBJ2-3, with 10 bases fitting TRBD2. With 1 base clipped from V and 2 bases from J, the junction kept 3 bases outside the gene matches. The CDR3 is 16 residues long. Germline assignment: CDR1 SGHAT and CDR2 FQNNGV. The CDR3 coding sequence is TGTGCCAGCAGCTTAGTGCTAGCGGGAGTCACAGATACGCAGTATTTT. Amino acids: CASSLVLAGVTDTQYF.

This clone was observed a few times. The chain links TRBV28 to TRBJ1-2; no reliable D call. The CDR3 is 14 amino acids. Trimming shortened V by 3 bases and J by 2 bases, and 10 bases separated the two germline ends. Germline V lookup: CDR1 MDHEN, CDR2 SYDVKM. For the CDR3, the DNA is TGTGCCAGCAGTTTCCCCAGGCAGAACTATGGCTACACCTTC. This gives the protein CASSFPRQNYGYTF.

In its sample, this clone was seen once. The V call is TRBV6-5, the J call TRBJ2-5, with D perhaps TRBD2 (6 bases). This CDR3 has 12 amino acids. V was clipped by 6 bases and J by 7 bases, with 12 bases between them. From germline, CDR1 is MNHEY and CDR2 SVGAGI. Written as DNA, the CDR3 is TGTGCCAGCAGGCGGGACCTGGGGACCCAGTACTTC. It specifies CASRRDLGTQYF.

The rearrangement joins TRBV6-5 to TRBJ1-2; TRBD1 agrees at 7 bases. V trimming: 6 bases; J trimming: 1 base; junction bases outside the gene matches: 2. Germline V CDR1 and CDR2: MNHEY, SVGAGI. The CDR3 runs 13 residues. The CDR3 reads CASRRDSNYGYTF. DNA of the CDR3: TGTGCCAGCAGACGGGACAGTAACTATGGCTACACCTTC.

This chain connects TRBV29-1 to TRBJ1-1; maybe TRBD1 (5 bases). Trimming pared 4 bases from V and 5 bases from J, leaving 17 bases between. The CDR3 consists of 14 residues. Germline lookup yields CDR1 SQVTM and CDR2 ANQGSEA. CDR3 region: CSVGVAGRGTEAFF. Here the CDR3 DNA reads TGCAGCGTTGGGGTCGCAGGGCGGGGGACTGAAGCTTTCTTT. Looking up the rest from reference TRBV29-1 and TRBJ1-1 gives the full variable domain: SAVISQKPSRDICQRGTSLTIQCQVDSQVTMMFWYRQQPGQSLTLIATANQGSEATYESGFVIDKFPISRPNLTFSTLTVSNMSPEDSSIYLCSVGVAGRGTEAFFGQGTRLTVV.

This chain connects TRBV5-4 to TRBJ1-4, with 7 nucleotides matching TRBD1. The CDR3 has 15 amino acids. Germline-derived CDR1 and CDR2 are SGHNT and YYREEE (reference sequence). V dropped 2 bases and J dropped 3; count of bases not matched to a gene: 4. CDR3 sequence reads: CASSFRGGPNEKLFF. CDR3 DNA: TGTGCCAGCAGCTTCCGAGGGGGCCCTAATGAAAAACTGTTTTTT. Complete variable domain (other parts from reference TRBV5-4 and TRBJ1-4): ETGVTQSPTHLIKTRGQQVTLRCSSQSGHNTVSWYQQALGQGPQFIFQYYREEENGRGNFPPRFSGLQFPNYSSELNVNALELDDSALYLCASSFRGGPNEKLFFGSGTQLSVL.

This rearrangement joins TRBV6-5 to TRBJ2-7, with 7 bases aligning to TRBD1. Germline CDR1 reads MNHEY; CDR2 reads SVGAGI. With 9 bases clipped from V and 3 bases from J, the junction kept 8 bases outside the gene matches. This CDR3 is 13 amino acids long. CDR3 nucleotides: TGTGCCAGTAAGGAGACAGGGAGCTACGAGCAGTACTTC. Translating it yields CASKETGSYEQYF.

This clone has just one count. The J gene is TRBJ1-1, the V gene TRBV5-1; possibly TRBD1 for D (6 bases). V was pared by 0 bases and J by 4 bases, with 10 bases between. The CDR3 length is 14 residues. Germline values: CDR1 SGHRS, CDR2 YFSETQ. In nucleotides, the CDR3 is TGCGCCAGCAGCTTGGAACAGGGAGTCACTGAAGCTTTCTTT. It is translated as CASSLEQGVTEAFF.

V usage is TRBV9 and J usage is TRBJ1-2, with TRBD1 as a possible D gene (5 bases). The germline V gene has CDR1 SGDLS and CDR2 YYNGEE. Trimming shortened V by 4 bases and J by 6 bases, and 31 bases separated the two germline ends. The CDR3 is 19 amino acids. This chain's CDR3 is CASSRPAGDSGWPGDGYTF. The CDR3 DNA reads as TGTGCCAGCAGCCGACCGGCGGGGGACTCCGGCTGGCCCGGAGATGGCTACACCTTC.

In its sample, this clone was seen once. The CDR3 region has the DNA TGTGCCAGCATCTTCAAACAGCCGATGAACACTGAAGCTTTCTTT. It encodes CASIFKQPMNTEAFF. The rearrangement uses TRBV28 and TRBJ1-1; unclear D gene. CDR3 length equals 15 residues. V was trimmed by 7 bases and J by 0 bases, leaving 15 bases between them. In germline, CDR1 is MDHEN, CDR2 SYDVKM.